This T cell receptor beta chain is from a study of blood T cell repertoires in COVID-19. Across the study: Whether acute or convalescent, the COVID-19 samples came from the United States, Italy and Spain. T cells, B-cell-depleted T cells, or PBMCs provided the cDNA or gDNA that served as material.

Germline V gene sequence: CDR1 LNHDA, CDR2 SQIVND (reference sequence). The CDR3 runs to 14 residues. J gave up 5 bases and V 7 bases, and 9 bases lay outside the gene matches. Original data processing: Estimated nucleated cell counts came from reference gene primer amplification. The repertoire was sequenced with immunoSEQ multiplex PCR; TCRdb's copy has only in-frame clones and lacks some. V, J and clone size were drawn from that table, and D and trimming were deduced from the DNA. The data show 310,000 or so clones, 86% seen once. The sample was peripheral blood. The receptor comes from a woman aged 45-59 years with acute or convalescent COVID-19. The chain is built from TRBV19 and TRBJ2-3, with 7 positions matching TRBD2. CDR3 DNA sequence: TGTGCCAGTAAACTAGGGACTAACCTAGATACGCAGTATTTT. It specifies CASKLGTNLDTQYF.